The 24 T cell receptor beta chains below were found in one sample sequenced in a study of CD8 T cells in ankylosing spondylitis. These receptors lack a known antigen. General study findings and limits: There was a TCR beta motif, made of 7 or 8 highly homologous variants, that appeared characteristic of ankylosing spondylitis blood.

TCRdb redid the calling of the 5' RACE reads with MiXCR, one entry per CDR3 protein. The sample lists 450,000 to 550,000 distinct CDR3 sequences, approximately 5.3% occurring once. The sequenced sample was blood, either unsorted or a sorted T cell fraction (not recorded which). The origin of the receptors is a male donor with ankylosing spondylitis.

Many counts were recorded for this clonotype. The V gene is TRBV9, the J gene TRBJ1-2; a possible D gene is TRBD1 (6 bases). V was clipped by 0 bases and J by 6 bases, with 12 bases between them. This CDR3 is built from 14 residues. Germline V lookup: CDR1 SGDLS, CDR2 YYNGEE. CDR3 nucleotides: TGTGCCAGCAGCGTAGAAGGGGGTTTAGATGGCTACACCTTC. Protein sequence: CASSVEGGLDGYTF.

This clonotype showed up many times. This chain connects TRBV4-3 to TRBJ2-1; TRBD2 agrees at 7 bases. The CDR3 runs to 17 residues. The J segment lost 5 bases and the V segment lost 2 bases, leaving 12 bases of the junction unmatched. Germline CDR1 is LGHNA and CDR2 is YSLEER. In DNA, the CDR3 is TGCGCCAGCAGCCAACGGGGGGACCCCTTTACGAACAATGAGCAGTTCTTC. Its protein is CASSQRGDPFTNNEQFF.

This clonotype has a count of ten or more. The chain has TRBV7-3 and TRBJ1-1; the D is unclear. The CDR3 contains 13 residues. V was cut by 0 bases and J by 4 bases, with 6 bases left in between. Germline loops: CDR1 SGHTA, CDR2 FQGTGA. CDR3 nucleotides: TGTGCCAGCAGCTTAACTGCCGGCACTGAAGCTTTCTTT. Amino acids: CASSLTAGTEAFF.

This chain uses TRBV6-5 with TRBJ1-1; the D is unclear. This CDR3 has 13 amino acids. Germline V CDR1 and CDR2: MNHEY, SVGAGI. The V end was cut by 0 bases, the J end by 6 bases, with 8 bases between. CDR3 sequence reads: CASSYSWGAEAFF. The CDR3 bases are TGTGCCAGCAGTTACTCATGGGGTGCTGAAGCTTTCTTT.

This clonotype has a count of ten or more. The CDR3 region is CASSRRASGSQYNEQFF. The CDR3 coding sequence is TGTGCCAGCAGCCGCCGGGCTAGCGGGAGTCAGTACAATGAGCAGTTCTTC. The chain employs TRBV27 and TRBJ2-1, with TRBD2 identical over 10 bases. This CDR3 region has 17 residues. The ends lost 6 bases at V and 4 bases at J; junction bases unmatched: 12. Germline CDR1 MNHEY, CDR2 SMNVEV (reference sequence).

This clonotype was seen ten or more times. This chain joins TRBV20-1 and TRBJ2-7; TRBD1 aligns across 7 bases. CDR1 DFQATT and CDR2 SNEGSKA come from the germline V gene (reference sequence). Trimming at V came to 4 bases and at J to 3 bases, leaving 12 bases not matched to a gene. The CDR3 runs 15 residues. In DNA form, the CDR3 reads TGCAGTGCTATGGGCTTTTACGACAGGGACTACGAGCAGTACTTC. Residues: CSAMGFYDRDYEQYF.

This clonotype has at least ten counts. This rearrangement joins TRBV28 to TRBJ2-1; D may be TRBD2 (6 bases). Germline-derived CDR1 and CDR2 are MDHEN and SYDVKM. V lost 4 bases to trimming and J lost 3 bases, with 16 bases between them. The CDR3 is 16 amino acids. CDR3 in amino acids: CASSSDYSPNYNEQFF. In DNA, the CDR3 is TGTGCCAGCAGTTCGGACTACTCCCCTAACTACAATGAGCAGTTCTTC.

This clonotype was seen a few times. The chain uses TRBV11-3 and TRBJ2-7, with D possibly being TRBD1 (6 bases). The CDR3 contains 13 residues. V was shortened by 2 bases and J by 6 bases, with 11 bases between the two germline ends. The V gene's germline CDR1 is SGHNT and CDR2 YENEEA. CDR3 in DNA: TGTGCCAGCAGCTTAAACAGGGAGAGCGAGCAGTACTTC. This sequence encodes CASSLNRESEQYF.

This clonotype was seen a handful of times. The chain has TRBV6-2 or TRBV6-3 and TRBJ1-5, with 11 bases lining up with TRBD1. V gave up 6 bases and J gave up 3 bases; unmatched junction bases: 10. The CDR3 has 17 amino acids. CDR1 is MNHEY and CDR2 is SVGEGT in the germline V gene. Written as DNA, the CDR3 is TGTGCCAGCAGCCCCACGGACAGGGGGCGGATCAATCAGCCCCAGCATTTT. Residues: CASSPTDRGRINQPQHF.

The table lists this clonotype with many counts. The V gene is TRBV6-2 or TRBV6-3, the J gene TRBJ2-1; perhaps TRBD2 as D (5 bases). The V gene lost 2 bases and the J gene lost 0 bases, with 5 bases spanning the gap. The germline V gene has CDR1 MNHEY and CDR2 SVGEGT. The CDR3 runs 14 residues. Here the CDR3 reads CASSYRDSYNEQFF. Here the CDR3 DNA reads TGTGCCAGCAGTTACCGGGACTCCTACAATGAGCAGTTCTTC.

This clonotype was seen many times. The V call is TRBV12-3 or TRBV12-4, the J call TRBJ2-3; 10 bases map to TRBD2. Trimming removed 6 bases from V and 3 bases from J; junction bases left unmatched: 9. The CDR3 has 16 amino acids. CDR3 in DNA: TGTGCCAGCAGCTCGGCCGGACTAGCGGCAACAGATACGCAGTATTTT. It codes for CASSSAGLAATDTQYF.

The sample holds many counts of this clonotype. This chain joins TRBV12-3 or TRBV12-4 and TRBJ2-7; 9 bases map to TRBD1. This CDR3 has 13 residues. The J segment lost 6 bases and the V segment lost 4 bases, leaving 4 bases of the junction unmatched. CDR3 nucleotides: TGTGCCAGCAGTTCCCAGACAGGGGGCGAGCAGTACTTC. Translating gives CASSSQTGGEQYF.

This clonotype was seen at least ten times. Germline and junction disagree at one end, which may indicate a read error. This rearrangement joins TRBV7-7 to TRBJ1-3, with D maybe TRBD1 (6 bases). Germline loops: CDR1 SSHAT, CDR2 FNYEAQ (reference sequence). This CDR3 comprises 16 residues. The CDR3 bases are TGTGCTAGCAGCCGACGGACAGCCACCTCTGGAAACACCATATATTTT. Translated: CASSRRTATSGNTIYF.

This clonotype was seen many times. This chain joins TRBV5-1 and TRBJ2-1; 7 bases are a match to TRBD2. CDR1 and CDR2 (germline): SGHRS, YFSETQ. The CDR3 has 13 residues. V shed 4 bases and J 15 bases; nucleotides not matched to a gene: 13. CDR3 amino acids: CASSPIRAGLAFF. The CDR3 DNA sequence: TGCGCCAGCAGCCCCATTCGAGCGGGATTGGCGTTCTTC.

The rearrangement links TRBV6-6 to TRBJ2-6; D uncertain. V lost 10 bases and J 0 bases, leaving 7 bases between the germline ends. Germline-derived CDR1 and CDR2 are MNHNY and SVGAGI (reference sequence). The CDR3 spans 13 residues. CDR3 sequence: CATGLSGANVLTF. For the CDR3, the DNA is TGTGCCACTGGGCTCTCTGGGGCCAACGTCCTGACTTTC.

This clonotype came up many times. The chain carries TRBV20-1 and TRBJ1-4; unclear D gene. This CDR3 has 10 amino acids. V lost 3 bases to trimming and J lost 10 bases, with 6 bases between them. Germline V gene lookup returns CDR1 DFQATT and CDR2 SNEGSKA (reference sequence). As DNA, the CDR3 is TGCAGTGCTAGCTACAGAAAACTGTTTTTT. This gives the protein CSASYRKLFF.

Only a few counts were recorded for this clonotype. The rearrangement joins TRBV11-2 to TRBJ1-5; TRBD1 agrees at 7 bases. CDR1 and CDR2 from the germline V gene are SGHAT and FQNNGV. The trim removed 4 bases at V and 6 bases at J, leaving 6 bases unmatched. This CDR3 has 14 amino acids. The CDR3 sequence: CASSSSGGGQPQHF. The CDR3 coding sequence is TGTGCCAGCAGCTCATCAGGGGGTGGTCAGCCCCAGCATTTT.

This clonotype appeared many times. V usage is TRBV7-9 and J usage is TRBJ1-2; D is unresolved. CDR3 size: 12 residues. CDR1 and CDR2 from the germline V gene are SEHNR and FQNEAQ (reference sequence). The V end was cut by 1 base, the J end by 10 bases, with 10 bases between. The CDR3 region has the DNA TGTGCCAGCAGCTTAGTTGGCACTGACTACACCTTC. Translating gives CASSLVGTDYTF.

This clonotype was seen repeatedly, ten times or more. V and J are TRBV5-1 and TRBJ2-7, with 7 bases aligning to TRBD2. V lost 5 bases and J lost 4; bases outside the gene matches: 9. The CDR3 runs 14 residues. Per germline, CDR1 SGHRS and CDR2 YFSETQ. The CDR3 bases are TGCGCCAGCAGACCGAGCGGGACCGATTACGAGCAGTACTTC. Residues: CASRPSGTDYEQYF.

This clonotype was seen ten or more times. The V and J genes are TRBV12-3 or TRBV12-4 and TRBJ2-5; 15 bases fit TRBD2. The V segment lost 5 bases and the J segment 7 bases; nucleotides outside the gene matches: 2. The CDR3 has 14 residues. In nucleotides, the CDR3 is TGTGCCAGCAGTCCGGGACTAGCGGGAGGGACCCAGTACTTC. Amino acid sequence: CASSPGLAGGTQYF.

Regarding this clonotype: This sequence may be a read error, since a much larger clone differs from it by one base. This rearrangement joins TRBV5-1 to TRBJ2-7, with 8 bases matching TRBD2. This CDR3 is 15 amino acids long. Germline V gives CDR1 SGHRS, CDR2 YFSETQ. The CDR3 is CASSLLEREFSEKYF. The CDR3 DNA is TGCGCCAGCAGCCTACTGGAGCGGGAGTTCTCCGAGAAGTACTTC.

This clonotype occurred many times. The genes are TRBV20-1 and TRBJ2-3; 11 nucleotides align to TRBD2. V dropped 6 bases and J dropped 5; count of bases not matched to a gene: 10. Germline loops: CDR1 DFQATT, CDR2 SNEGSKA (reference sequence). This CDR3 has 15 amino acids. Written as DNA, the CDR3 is TGCAGTGCGCCTGATCTAGCGGGGGGTCGAGATACGCAGTATTTT. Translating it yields CSAPDLAGGRDTQYF.

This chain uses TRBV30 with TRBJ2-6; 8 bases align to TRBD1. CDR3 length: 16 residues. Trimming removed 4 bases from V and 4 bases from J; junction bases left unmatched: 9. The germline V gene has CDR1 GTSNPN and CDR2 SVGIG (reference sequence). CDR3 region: CAWIGDRGRGANVLTF. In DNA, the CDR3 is TGTGCCTGGATCGGTGACAGGGGCCGGGGGGCCAACGTCCTGACTTTC.

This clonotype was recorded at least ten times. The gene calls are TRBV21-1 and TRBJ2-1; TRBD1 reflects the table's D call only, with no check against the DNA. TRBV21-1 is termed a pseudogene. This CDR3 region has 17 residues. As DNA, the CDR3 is TGTGCCAGCAGAAAGAGCGGGAAGCCCCTAATGTACAATGAGCAGTTCTTC. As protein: CASRKSGKPLMYNEQFF.